The source of this TCR beta chain is a study of blood T cell repertoires in COVID-19. The protocol was immunoSEQ multiplex PCR, while the TCRdb copy is restricted to in-frame clones and leaves out a portion. This table has about 81,000 clones, 91% appearing once. This CDR3 is 17 amino acids long. V was shortened by 4 bases and J by 6 bases, with 23 bases between the two germline ends. CDR1 is SGHTS and CDR2 is YDEGEE in the germline V gene. This sequence was found in a woman in her 50s in a cohort sampled during active COVID-19. The chain recombines TRBV5-8 with TRBJ1-5; D might be TRBD1 (5 bases). Specimen: peripheral blood. The DNA for the CDR3 is TGTGCCAGCAGCCCGCTCGGGGGACTCACTTGGGGTCAGCCCCAGCATTTT. Amino acids: CASSPLGGLTWGQPQHF.